The rows below give T cell receptor beta chains drawn from one sample of a study of CD8 T cells in Susac syndrome. In TCRdb, the immunoSEQ multiplex PCR reads were re-called with MiXCR into one record per CDR3 protein. Of about 70,000 distinct CDR3 sequences detected, over 90% appear once; the ten largest clones hold approximately 0.25%. Sequencing was done on a sample of CD8+ T cells from PBMCs. The receptor source for this set is a human donor in good health. CDR3s include the opening cysteine and the closing phenylalanine or tryptophan. Each record gives: J gene, clone size, D gene, V gene, CDR3 DNA, CDR3 protein. A D gene is named only where the DNA matches it firmly. The listing skips clone size in some rows; elsewhere it reads once, few, many or a size class.

TRBJ1-5 | NA | NA | TRBV19 | TGTGCCAGTAGAGAAACAGGAAAGGGATTCAATCAGCCCCAGCATTTT | CASRETGKGFNQPQHF
TRBJ1-1 | NA | NA | TRBV7-9 | TGTGCCAGCATCTTACCTAACCGGGACGAGGCTTTCTTT | CASILPNRDEAFF
TRBJ2-7 | NA | NA | TRBV28 | TGTGCCAGCAGTTCCAGAGAATTGCCAGGGGGGGCCTACGAGCAGTACTTC | CASSSRELPGGAYEQYF
TRBJ2-5 | NA | NA | TRBV29-1 | TGCAGCGTTGAGAAGGCACCCTGGAGGGAGACCCAGTACTTC | CSVEKAPWRETQYF
TRBJ1-1 | NA | NA | TRBV29-1 | TGCAGCTCCTACCCGTGGGGATCCACTGAAGCTTTCTTT | CSSYPWGSTEAFF
TRBJ2-2 | NA | NA | TRBV7-2 | TGTGCCAGCAGCCCCAGTCGGGGGTCGAACACCGGGGAGCTGTTTTTT | CASSPSRGSNTGELFF
TRBJ2-1 | NA | TRBD2 | TRBV28 | TGTGCCAGCAGTCTAGCGGGGGGGCAAAGATATGAGCAGTTCTTC | CASSLAGGQRYEQFF
TRBJ2-2 | NA | NA | TRBV29-1 | TGCAGCGTTGAGGCCGGGGAGCTGTTTTTT | CSVEAGELFF
TRBJ2-7 | once | NA | TRBV7-9 | TGTGCCAGCAGCCCCGAAGCGGGCGGAGAGCAGTACTTC | CASSPEAGGEQYF
TRBJ2-2 | NA | NA | TRBV2 | TGTGCCAGCAGAGAGCCGAACACCGGGGAGCTGTTTTTT | CASREPNTGELFF
TRBJ1-1 | NA | NA | TRBV29-1 | TGCAGCGTTCTCGAACTTATGAACACTGAAGCTTTCTTT | CSVLELMNTEAFF
TRBJ2-2 | NA | TRBD2 | TRBV7-6 | TGTGCCAGCAGTTTAGGGCGGGGGGGCATCGCCGGGGAGCTGTTTTTT | CASSLGRGGIAGELFF
TRBJ2-5 | NA | NA | TRBV2 | TGTGCCAGCACCGACCAAGAGACCCAGTACTTC | CASTDQETQYF
TRBJ1-5 | NA | TRBD1 | TRBV5-1 | TGCGCCAGCAGCTTGACAGGGGATCAGCAGCCCCAGCATTTT | CASSLTGDQQPQHF
TRBJ2-2 | NA | TRBD2 | TRBV23-1 | TGCGCCAGCATCGCTAGCGGGGCCACCGGGGAGCTGTTTTTT | CASIASGATGELFF
TRBJ1-5 | NA | TRBD1 | TRBV5-1 | TGCGCCAGCAGCAGGACAGGGGAGGGCAATCAGCCCCAGCATTTT | CASSRTGEGNQPQHF
TRBJ1-3 | once | TRBD1 | TRBV7-2 | TGTGCCAGCAGCTCGCCCGGACAGGGTTACACCATATATTTT | CASSSPGQGYTIYF
TRBJ2-7 | NA | NA | TRBV11-1 | TGTGCCAGCAGTCCCCCATCCGGCACCTACGAGCAGTACTTC | CASSPPSGTYEQYF
TRBJ1-1 | NA | NA | TRBV3-1 | TGTGCCAGCAGCCAAGCGGGGACGGACTACGGAGCTTTCTTT | CASSQAGTDYGAFF
TRBJ2-5 | NA | NA | TRBV3-1 | TGTGCCAGCAGCCAAGTGGGAACCCTACAAGAGACCCAGTACTTC | CASSQVGTLQETQYF
TRBJ1-5 | few | TRBD1 | TRBV12-3/TRBV12-4 | TGTGCCAGCAGCGAGGGACAGGGGAGACAGCCCCAGCATTTT | CASSEGQGRQPQHF
TRBJ2-1 | NA | NA | TRBV5-4 | TGTGCCAGCAGCTTGGAGGTTGGGAATGAGCAGTTCTTC | CASSLEVGNEQFF
TRBJ1-1 | few | NA | TRBV29-1 | TGCAGCGTTAGGGGCACTGAAGCTTTCTTT | CSVRGTEAFF
TRBJ1-1 | NA | NA | TRBV13 | TGTGCCAGCAGCTTATACGGGACTGAAGCTTTCTTT | CASSLYGTEAFF
TRBJ2-3 | NA | NA | TRBV28 | TGTGCCAGCAGTACCGGGACGTTCACAGATACGCAGTATTTT | CASSTGTFTDTQYF
TRBJ1-2 | NA | NA | TRBV29-1 | TGCAGCGTTGAAGGGCAGGGCTATGGCTACACCTTC | CSVEGQGYGYTF
TRBJ2-1 | NA | NA | TRBV2 | TGTGCCAGCAGTGATCAGGATGAGCAGTTCTTC | CASSDQDEQFF
TRBJ1-4 | NA | NA | TRBV3-1 | TGTGCCAGCAGCCAAGATGAGGACAGCCTTCAGGATGAAAAACTGTTTTTT | CASSQDEDSLQDEKLFF
TRBJ2-1 | once | NA | TRBV27 | TGTGCCAGCAGTTTATTAGGTTATGAGCAGTTCTTC | CASSLLGYEQFF
TRBJ1-1 | few | NA | TRBV25-1 | TGTGCCAGCAGTGAGGGGGGGGGCACTGAAGCTTTCTTT | CASSEGGGTEAFF
TRBJ1-2 | NA | NA | TRBV12-3/TRBV12-4 | TGTGCCAGCAGGGAACCAAAGGGTGGCTACACCTTC | CASREPKGGYTF
TRBJ1-1 | NA | NA | TRBV6-5 | TGTGCCAGCGGGCTGGGTTCGGGCACTGAAGCTTTCTTT | CASGLGSGTEAFF
TRBJ2-2 | NA | NA | TRBV28 | TGTGCCAGCAGAGACAGCACCGGGGAGCTGTTTTTT | CASRDSTGELFF
TRBJ1-1 | NA | NA | TRBV5-1 | TGCGCCAGCAGCCGCGACGGCAATGCTTTCTTT | CASSRDGNAFF
TRBJ2-6 | NA | NA | TRBV6-1 | TGTGCCAGCAACTCCGGGTTCCCTGGGGCCAACGTCCTGACTTTC | CASNSGFPGANVLTF
TRBJ2-2 | NA | TRBD1 | TRBV19 | TGTGCCAGTCGCAGGGACAGGGCCGACGCCGGGGAGCTGTTTTTT | CASRRDRADAGELFF
TRBJ1-4 | NA | NA | TRBV9 | TGTGCCAGCAGCGCTGACTCCCCAACTAATCAAAAACTGTTTTTT | CASSADSPTNQKLFF
TRBJ2-7 | NA | NA | TRBV7-9 | TGTGCCAGCAGCCCACCGGGAGAGGGCTTTGACGAGCAGTACTTC | CASSPPGEGFDEQYF
TRBJ1-6 | once | NA | TRBV28 | TGTGCCGGAAGTGTGGGAAATTCACCCCTCCACTTT | CAGSVGNSPLHF
TRBJ1-2 | NA | TRBD1 | TRBV7-2 | TGTGCCAGCAGCTTAGGGACAGGGGATGGCTACACCTTC | CASSLGTGDGYTF
TRBJ1-6 | NA | NA | TRBV6-1 | TGTGCCAGCAGTGCAATGGATGGGCAGTATAATTCACCCCTCCACTTT | CASSAMDGQYNSPLHF
TRBJ1-1 | NA | NA | TRBV24-1 | TGTGCCACCAGCCTCGGGGAAAACACTGAAGCTTTCTTT | CATSLGENTEAFF
TRBJ1-5 | NA | TRBD1 | TRBV27 | TGTGCCAGCAGTTTATTAGGGGGCGGGGGGCAGCCCCAGCATTTT | CASSLLGGGGQPQHF